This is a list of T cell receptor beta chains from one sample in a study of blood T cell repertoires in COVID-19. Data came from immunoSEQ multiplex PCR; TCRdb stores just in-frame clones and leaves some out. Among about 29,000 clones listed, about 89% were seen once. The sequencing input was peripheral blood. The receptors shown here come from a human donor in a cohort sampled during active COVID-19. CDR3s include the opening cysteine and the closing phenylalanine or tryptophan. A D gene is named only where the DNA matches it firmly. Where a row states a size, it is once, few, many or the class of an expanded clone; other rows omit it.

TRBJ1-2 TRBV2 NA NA TGTGCCAGCAGCGCGGACAGTAACTATGGCTACACCTTC CASSADSNYGYTF
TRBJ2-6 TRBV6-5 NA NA TGTGCCAGCAGTTACTCGAGGCCCGTTGGGGCCAACGTCCTGACTTTC CASSYSRPVGANVLTF
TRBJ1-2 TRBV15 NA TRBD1 TGTGCCACCAGCAGAGACGTGACAGGGTCCGTCGATGGCTACACCTTC CATSRDVTGSVDGYTF
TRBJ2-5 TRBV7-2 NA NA TGTGCCAGCAGCGCCCAGGGTACGGACGCTTTCGGGACCCAGTACTTC CASSAQGTDAFGTQYF
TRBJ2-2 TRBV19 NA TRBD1 TGTGCCAGTAGTAGGACAGGGGGGCCCGGGGAGCTGTTTTTT CASSRTGGPGELFF
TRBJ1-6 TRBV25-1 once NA TGTGCCAGCAGTGAGTTTGGGGCAGGGGCTTCACCCCTCCACTTT CASSEFGAGASPLHF
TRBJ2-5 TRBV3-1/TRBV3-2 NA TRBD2 TGTGCCAGCAGCCGGGAGGGGCCCATACACGGACGAGAGACCCAGTACTTC CASSREGPIHGRETQYF
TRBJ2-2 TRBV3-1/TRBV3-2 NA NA TGTGCCAGCAGCCAAGAAACGGGTGGGGAGCTGTTTTTT CASSQETGGELFF
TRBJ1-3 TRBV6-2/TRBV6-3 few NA TGTGCCAGCAGTATTCCGGGGATCCGCTCTGGAAACACCATATATTTT CASSIPGIRSGNTIYF
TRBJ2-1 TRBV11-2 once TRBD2 TGTGCCAGCAGCCCTACCTGGGGGGGTGAGCAGTTCTTC CASSPTWGGEQFF
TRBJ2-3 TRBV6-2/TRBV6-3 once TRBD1 TGTGCCAGCAGTGGACAGGGGACCCCCACAGATACGCAGTATTTT CASSGQGTPTDTQYF
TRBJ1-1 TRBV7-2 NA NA TGTGCCACGGGGAGGAACACTGAAGCTTTCTTT CATGRNTEAFF
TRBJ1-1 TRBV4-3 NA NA TGCGCCAGCAGCCAAGATAAACATCGGGGGGCCACTGAAGCTTTCTTT CASSQDKHRGATEAFF
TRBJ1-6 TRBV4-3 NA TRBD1 TGCGCCAGCAGCCACCTGGACAGGGATAATTCACCCCTCCACTTT CASSHLDRDNSPLHF
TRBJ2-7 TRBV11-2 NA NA TGTGCCAGCAGCTTGGTCAGCGTTAGCTCCTACGAGCAGTACTTC CASSLVSVSSYEQYF
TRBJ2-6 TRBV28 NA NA TGTGCCAGCAGCACCACCGGGACAAGACCGTTCTCAACCCCATCGTCTGGGGCCAACGTCCTGACTTTC CASSTTGTRPFSTPSSGANVLTF
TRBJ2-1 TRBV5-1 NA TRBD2 TGCGCCAGCAGCGAGACTAGCGGACCCTACAATGAGCAGTTCTTC CASSETSGPYNEQFF
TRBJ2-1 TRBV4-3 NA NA TGCGCCAGCAGCCGCCTACGAACCGTGAGCGCGCCGAGCTCCTACAATGAGCAGTTCTTC CASSRLRTVSAPSSYNEQFF
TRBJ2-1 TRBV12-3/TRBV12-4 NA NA TGTGCCAGCAGTTTAGCGAGGTCTGAGCAGTTCTTC CASSLARSEQFF
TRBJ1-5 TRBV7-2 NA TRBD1 TGTGCCAGCAGCTTAGTGGGACAGGGTTTTGAGCAGCCCCAGCATTTT CASSLVGQGFEQPQHF
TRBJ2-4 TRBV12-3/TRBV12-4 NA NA TGTGCCAGCAAAGGGGATAAAAACATTCAGTACTTC CASKGDKNIQYF
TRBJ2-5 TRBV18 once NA TGTGCCAGCTGCACCGACTTGAAACAAGAGACCCAGTACTTC CASCTDLKQETQYF
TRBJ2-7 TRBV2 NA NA TGTGCCAGCAATGTATACGAGCAGTACTTC CASNVYEQYF
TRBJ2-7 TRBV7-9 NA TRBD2 TGTGCCAGCAGCTTAAACCCCCCGGGACTAACCAACTACGAGCAGTACTTC CASSLNPPGLTNYEQYF
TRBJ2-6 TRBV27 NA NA TGTGCCAGCACCCCAGGGTCCCTTAGGACGGGGGCCAACGTCCTGACTTTC CASTPGSLRTGANVLTF
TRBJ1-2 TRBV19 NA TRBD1 TGTGCCAGTAGGAAGGGACAGGTAGACGGCTATGGCTACACCTTC CASRKGQVDGYGYTF
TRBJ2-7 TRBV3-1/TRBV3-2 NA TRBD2 TGTGCCAGCAGCCAAGGGCTAGCGGGTTACGAGCAGTACTTC CASSQGLAGYEQYF